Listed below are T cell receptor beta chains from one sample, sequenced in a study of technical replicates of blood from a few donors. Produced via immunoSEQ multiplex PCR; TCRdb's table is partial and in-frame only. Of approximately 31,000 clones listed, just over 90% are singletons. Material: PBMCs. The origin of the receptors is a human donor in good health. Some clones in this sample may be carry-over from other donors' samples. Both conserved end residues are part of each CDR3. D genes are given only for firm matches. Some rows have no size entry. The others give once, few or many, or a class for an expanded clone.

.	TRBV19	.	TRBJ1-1	TGTGCCAGTAGTATAATGGGTAGGAGCTCCGGAGCTTTCTTT	CASSIMGRSSGAFF
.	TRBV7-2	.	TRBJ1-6	TGTGCCAGCACCCCAGGAAGGGGGAATTCACCCCTCCACTTT	CASTPGRGNSPLHF
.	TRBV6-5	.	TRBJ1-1	TGTGCCAGCAACAACAGGAACACTGAAGCTTTCTTT	CASNNRNTEAFF
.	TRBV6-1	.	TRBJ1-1	TGTGCCAGCAGTGAAGCGGGCAGTCCAGGTGGTGCTTTCTTT	CASSEAGSPGGAFF
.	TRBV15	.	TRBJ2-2	TGTGCCACCAGCAGGCCTGGGCAGGCTGACACCGGGGAGCTGTTTTTT	CATSRPGQADTGELFF
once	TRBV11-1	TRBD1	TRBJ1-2	TGTGCCAGCAGACCCGGGACAGCTTATGGCTACACCTTC	CASRPGTAYGYTF
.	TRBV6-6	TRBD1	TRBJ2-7	TGTGCCAGCAGCGGTCGTAGGGGGCATGAGCAGTACTTC	CASSGRRGHEQYF
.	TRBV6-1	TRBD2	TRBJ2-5	TGTGCCAGCAGTGTTGTACTAGCGGGGGGCGGGGAGACCCAGTACTTC	CASSVVLAGGGETQYF
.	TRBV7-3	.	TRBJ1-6	TGTGCCAGCAGCTTCACTTCCAATAATTCACCCCTCCACTTT	CASSFTSNNSPLHF
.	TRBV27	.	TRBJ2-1	TGTGCCAGCAGTTTCTCGGGAGCAAATGAGCAGTTCTTC	CASSFSGANEQFF
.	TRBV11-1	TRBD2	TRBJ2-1	TGTGCCAGCAGCGACATATCTAGCGGGAGGGAATACAATGAGCAGTTCTTC	CASSDISSGREYNEQFF
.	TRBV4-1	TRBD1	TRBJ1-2	TGCGCCAGCAGCCAAGATCTATTCCGGACAGGCCTTGGTGGCTACACCTTC	CASSQDLFRTGLGGYTF
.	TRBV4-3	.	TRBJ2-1	TGCGCCAGCAGCCAAGCCTTAGAGAATGAGCAGTTCTTC	CASSQALENEQFF
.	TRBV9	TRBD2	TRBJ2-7	TGTGCCAGCAGCCCAGGGAGGGGAACCCTCCACGAGCAGTACTTC	CASSPGRGTLHEQYF
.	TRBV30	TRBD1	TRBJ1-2	TGTGCCTGGAGTGAGACCAGGGGGGCTGGCTACACCTTC	CAWSETRGAGYTF
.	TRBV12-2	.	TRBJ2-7	TGTGCAAGTCGCTTAGGGTTAGGAGTTTCCTACGAGCAGTACTTC	CASRLGLGVSYEQYF
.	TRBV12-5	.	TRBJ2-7	TGTGCTAGTGGTTTGGTAATCGGGGGGCCTACAGAGCAGTACTTC	CASGLVIGGPTEQYF
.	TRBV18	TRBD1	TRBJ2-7	TGTGCCAGCTCACCTGACAGGGGCGTGGAGCAGTACTTC	CASSPDRGVEQYF
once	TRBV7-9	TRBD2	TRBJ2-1	TGTGCCAGCAGGGGACTAGCCCTATTCTACAATGAGCAGTTCTTC	CASRGLALFYNEQFF
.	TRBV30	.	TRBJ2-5	TGTGCCTGGAACGGTAACCAAGAGACCCAGTACTTC	CAWNGNQETQYF
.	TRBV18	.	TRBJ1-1	TGTGCCAGCTCACCACTGGGGGCGGACACTGAAGCTTTCTTT	CASSPLGADTEAFF
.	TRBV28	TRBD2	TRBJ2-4	TGTGCCAGCAGTACGGGACTAGTCGCGAACTTC	CASSTGLVANF
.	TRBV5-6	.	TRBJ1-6	TGTGCCAGCAGCTTGACAGGTTCTTGGAATAATTCACCCCTCCACTTT	CASSLTGSWNNSPLHF
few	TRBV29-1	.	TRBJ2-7	TGCAGCGCCGCCGTTCGGGGGAACGAGCAGTACTTC	CSAAVRGNEQYF
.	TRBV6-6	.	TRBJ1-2	TGTGCCAGCGCGGGGCACCTCTATGGCTACACCTTC	CASAGHLYGYTF
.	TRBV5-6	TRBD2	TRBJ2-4	TGTGCCAGCAGCTCGTTAGCGGGCGCCAAAAACATTCAGTACTTC	CASSSLAGAKNIQYF
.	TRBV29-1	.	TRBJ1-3	TGCAGCGTTGATGGGGGGAGCTCTGGAAACACCATATATTTT	CSVDGGSSGNTIYF
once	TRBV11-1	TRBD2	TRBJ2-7	TGTGCCAGCAGCGGCGGGACTAGCGGGGGGAGCGAGCAGTACTTC	CASSGGTSGGSEQYF
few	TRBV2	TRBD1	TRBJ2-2	TGTGCCAGCAGGGTCGGGACAGGGTTAACCGGGGAGCTGTTTTTT	CASRVGTGLTGELFF
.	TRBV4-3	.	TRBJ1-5	TGCGCCAGCAGCCAAGCAGAGGGTCAGCCCCAGCATTTT	CASSQAEGQPQHF
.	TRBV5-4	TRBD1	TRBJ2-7	TGTGCCAGCAGCCCTTCCGGGACAGGGAACTACGAGCAGTACTTC	CASSPSGTGNYEQYF
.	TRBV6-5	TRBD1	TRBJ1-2	TGTGCCAGCAGTTACTCCGCAGGACAGGGAAACTATGGCTACACCTTC	CASSYSAGQGNYGYTF
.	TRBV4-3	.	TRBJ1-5	TGCGCCAGCAGCCGCGGCGTTAATCAGCCCCAGCATTTT	CASSRGVNQPQHF
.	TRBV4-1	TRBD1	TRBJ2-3	TGCGCCAGCAGCCAAGATGGGACCGGGACAGTGGGAGATACGCAGTATTTT	CASSQDGTGTVGDTQYF
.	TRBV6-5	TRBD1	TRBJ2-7	TGTGCCAGCAGTTACAACAGGGGGCGGACCTACGAGCAGTACTTC	CASSYNRGRTYEQYF
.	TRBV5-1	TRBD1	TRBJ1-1	TGCGCCAGCAGCGTGGACAGGGGGACTGAAGCTTTCTTT	CASSVDRGTEAFF
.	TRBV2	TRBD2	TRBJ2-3	TGTGCCAGCACACCTAGCGGGGGGCCTGGAGATACGCAGTATTTT	CASTPSGGPGDTQYF
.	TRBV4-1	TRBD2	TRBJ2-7	TGCGCCAGCAGCCAGCTAGCGGGATGGAACGAGCAGTACTTC	CASSQLAGWNEQYF
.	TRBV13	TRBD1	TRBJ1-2	TGTGCCAGCAGCAAGGACAGGAACTATGGCTACACCTTC	CASSKDRNYGYTF
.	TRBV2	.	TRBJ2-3	TGTGCCAGCAGTGAAAGCATGAGCACAGATACGCAGTATTTT	CASSESMSTDTQYF
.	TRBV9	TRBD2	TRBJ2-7	TGTGCCAGCAGCTCCCAAGCGGGAGACGGGATGGATGAGCAGTACTTC	CASSSQAGDGMDEQYF
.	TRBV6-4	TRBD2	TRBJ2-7	TGTGCCACCCCGAGGACTAGCGGGGGGGCCGAGCAGTACTTC	CATPRTSGGAEQYF
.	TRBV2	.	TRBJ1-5	TGTGCCAGCAGTGAAGGCAGGGGTACCAATCAGCCCCAGCATTTT	CASSEGRGTNQPQHF
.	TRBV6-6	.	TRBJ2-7	TGTGCCAGCAGTTCTTCAGCCTACGAGCAGTACTTC	CASSSSAYEQYF
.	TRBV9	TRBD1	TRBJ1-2	TGTGCCAGCAGCCCCTCGGCCCAGGGGGACTATGGCTACACCTTC	CASSPSAQGDYGYTF
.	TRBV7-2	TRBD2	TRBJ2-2	TGTGCCAGCAAATCGGGACTAGGGAACACCGGGGAGCTGTTTTTT	CASKSGLGNTGELFF
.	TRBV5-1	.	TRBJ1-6	TGCGCCAGCACTCCAACCCCCACAGCAAATAATTCACCCCTCCACTTT	CASTPTPTANNSPLHF